Presented here are 3 T cell receptor beta chains from one specimen sequenced in a study of blood T cell repertoires in COVID-19. TCRdb's table, derived via immunoSEQ multiplex PCR, lists solely in-frame clones and lacks some. The table includes roughly 280,000 clones, about 85% detected once. Sample: PBMCs or T cells enriched from blood (not recorded which). The receptors come from a woman aged 45 to 65 who had recovered from COVID-19.

This clone was observed a few times. The rearrangement uses TRBV7-9 and TRBJ1-1, with D unclear. V dropped 7 bases and J dropped 1 base, with 16 bases sitting between them. This CDR3 has 15 amino acids. Germline V gene sequence: CDR1 SEHNR, CDR2 FQNEAQ (reference sequence). The CDR3 DNA follows: TGTGCCAGCACCCAGGCACGGGGAAAGAACACTGAAGCTTTCTTT. Protein: CASTQARGKNTEAFF. Full variable domain (remainder filled in from reference TRBV7-9 and TRBJ1-1): DTGVSQNPRHKITKRGQNVTFRCDPISEHNRLYWYRQTLGQGPEFLTYFQNEAQLEKSRLLSDRFSAERPKGSFSTLEIQRTEQGDSAMYLCASTQARGKNTEAFFGQGTRLTVV.

The rearrangement joins TRBV7-3 to TRBJ1-2; 7 bases map to TRBD1. The junction had 4 bases not matched to a gene; V was cut back by 4 bases and J by 8 bases. The CDR3 is made up of 12 amino acids. CDR1 is SGHTA, CDR2 FQGTGA, per germline. CDR3 loop: CASSSGQTGYTF. The CDR3 DNA reads TGTGCCAGCAGCTCGGGACAGACCGGCTACACCTTC.

This clone was seen just once. The gene calls are TRBV28 and TRBJ2-5; D perhaps matches TRBD1 (5 bases). The CDR3 is 11 amino acids. The V gene lost 9 bases and the J gene lost 4 bases, with 9 bases spanning the gap. Germline V CDR1 and CDR2: MDHEN, SYDVKM. CDR3 sequence: CASTGIETQYF. The CDR3 DNA sequence: TGTGCCAGTACAGGAATAGAGACCCAGTACTTC.